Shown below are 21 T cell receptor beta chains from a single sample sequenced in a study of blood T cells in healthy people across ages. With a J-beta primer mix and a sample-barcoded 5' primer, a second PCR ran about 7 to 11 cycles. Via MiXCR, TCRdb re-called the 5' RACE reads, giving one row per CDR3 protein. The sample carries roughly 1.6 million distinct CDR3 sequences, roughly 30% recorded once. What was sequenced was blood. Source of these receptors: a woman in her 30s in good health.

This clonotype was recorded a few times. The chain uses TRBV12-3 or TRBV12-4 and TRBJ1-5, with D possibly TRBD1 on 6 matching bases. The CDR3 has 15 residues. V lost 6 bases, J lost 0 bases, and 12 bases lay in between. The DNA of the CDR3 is TGTGCCAGCAGAGTGACAGGAGATAGCAATCAGCCCCAGCATTTT. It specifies CASRVTGDSNQPQHF.

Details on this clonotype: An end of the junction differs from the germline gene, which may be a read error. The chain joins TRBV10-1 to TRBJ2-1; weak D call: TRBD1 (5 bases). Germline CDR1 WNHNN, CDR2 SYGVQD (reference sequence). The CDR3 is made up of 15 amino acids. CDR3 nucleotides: TGCACCAGCAGTGAGTCAAGGGGTCGCTACAATGAGCAGTTCTTC. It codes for CTSSESRGRYNEQFF.

Written as DNA, the CDR3 is TGCAGTGCTGCGGGCGGGCGGGGCACAGATACGCAGTATTTT. It codes for CSAAGGRGTDTQYF. The V gene is TRBV20-1, the J gene TRBJ2-3; weak D call: TRBD2 (5 bases). The V end lost 5 bases, the J end lost 1 base, and 13 bases lay between the germline ends. Germline lookup yields CDR1 DFQATT and CDR2 SNEGSKA (reference sequence). The length of the CDR3 is 14 residues.

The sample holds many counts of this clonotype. The CDR3 region is CASRNRGPGEAFF. The CDR3 bases are TGCGCCAGCAGGAACAGGGGGCCCGGTGAAGCTTTCTTT. This chain joins TRBV4-1 and TRBJ1-1, with 9 bases identical to TRBD1. Germline V CDR1 and CDR2: MGHRA, YSYEKL. This CDR3 is built from 13 residues. V lost 6 bases to trimming and J lost 7 bases; unmatched junction nucleotides: 6.

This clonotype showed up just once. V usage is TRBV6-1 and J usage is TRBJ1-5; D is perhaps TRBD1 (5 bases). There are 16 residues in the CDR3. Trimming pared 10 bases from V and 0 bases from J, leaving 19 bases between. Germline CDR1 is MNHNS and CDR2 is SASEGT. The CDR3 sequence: CATKGPGEYSNQPQHF. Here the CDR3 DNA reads TGTGCCACCAAAGGCCCGGGGGAATATAGCAATCAGCCCCAGCATTTT.

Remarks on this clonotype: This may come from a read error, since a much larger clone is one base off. CDR3 region: CATSRPGTSGGVSYNEQVF. The CDR3 bases are TGTGCCACCAGCAGACCCGGGACTAGCGGGGGGGTTTCCTACAATGAGCAGGTCTTC. This sequence joins TRBV15 and TRBJ2-1; the match to TRBD2 covers 16 bases. Germline V gene lookup returns CDR1 LNHNV and CDR2 YYDKDF (reference sequence). This CDR3 is 19 amino acids long.

Here the CDR3 DNA reads TGTGCCAGCGGAGGAAGTAGGGGGCAACGGACCCGAGGCGAGCAGTACTTC. This encodes CASGGSRGQRTRGEQYF. The chain couples TRBV7-3 to TRBJ2-7, with 7 bases identical to TRBD1. CDR3 length equals 17 residues. The germline CDR1 and CDR2 sequences are SGHTA and FQGTGA. V lost 8 bases and J lost 6; bases outside the gene matches: 22.

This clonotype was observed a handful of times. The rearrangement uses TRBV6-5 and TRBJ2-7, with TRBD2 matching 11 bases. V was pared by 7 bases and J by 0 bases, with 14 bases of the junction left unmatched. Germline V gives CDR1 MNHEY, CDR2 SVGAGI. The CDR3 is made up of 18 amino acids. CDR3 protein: CASTTEGSGGASSYEQYF. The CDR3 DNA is TGTGCCAGCACTACCGAGGGTAGCGGGGGGGCCAGCTCCTACGAGCAGTACTTC.

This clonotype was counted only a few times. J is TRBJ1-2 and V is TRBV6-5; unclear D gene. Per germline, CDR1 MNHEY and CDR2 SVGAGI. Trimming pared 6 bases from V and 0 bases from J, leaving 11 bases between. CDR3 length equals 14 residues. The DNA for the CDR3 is TGTGCCAGCAGCCCCCATCGCGCTAACTATGGCTACACCTTC. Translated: CASSPHRANYGYTF.

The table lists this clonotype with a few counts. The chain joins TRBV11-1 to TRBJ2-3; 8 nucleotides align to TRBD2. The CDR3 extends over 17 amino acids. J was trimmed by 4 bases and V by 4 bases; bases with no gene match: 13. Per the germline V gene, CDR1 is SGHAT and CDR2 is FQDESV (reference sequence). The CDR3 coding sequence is TGTGCCAGCAGCTCCGCCCGGGGGGGCCCGGCGTCAGATACGCAGTATTTT. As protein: CASSSARGGPASDTQYF. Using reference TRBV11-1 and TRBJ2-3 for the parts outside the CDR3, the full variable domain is EAEVAQSPRYKITEKSQAVAFWCDPISGHATLYWYRQILGQGPELLVQFQDESVVDDSQLPKDRFSAERLKGVDSTLKIQPAELGDSAMYLCASSSARGGPASDTQYFGPGTRLTVL.

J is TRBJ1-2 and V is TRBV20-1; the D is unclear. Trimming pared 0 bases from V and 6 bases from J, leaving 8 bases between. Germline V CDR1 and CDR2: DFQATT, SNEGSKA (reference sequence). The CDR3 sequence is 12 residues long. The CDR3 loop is CSARDQQNGYTF. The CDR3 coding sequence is TGCAGTGCTAGAGATCAACAGAATGGCTACACCTTC.

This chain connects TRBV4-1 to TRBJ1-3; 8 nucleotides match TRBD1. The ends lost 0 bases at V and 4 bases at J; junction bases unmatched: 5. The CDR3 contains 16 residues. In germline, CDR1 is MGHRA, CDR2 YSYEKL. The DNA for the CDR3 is TGCGCCAGCAGCCAAGATGCGACAGGGGTCGGAAACACCATATATTTT. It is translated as CASSQDATGVGNTIYF.

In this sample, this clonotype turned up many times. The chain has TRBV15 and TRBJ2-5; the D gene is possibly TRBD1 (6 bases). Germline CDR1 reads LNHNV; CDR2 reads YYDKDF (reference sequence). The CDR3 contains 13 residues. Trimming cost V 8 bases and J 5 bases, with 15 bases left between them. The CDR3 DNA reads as TGTGCCACCCGTTCCCCAGGGGAGGAGACCCAGTACTTC. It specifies CATRSPGEETQYF.

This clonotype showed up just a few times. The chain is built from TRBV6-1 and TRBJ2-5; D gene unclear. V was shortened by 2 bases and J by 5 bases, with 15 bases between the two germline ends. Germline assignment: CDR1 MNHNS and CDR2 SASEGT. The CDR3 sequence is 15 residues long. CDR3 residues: CASSELGILAETQYF. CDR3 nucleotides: TGTGCCAGCAGTGAATTGGGGATTTTGGCGGAGACCCAGTACTTC.

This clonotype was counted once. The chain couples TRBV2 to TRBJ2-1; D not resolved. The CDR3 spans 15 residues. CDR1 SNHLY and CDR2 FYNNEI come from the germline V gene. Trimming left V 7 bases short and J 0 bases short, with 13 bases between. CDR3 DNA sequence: TGTGCCAGCATTCCAGACACAAGCTCCTACAATGAGCAGTTCTTC. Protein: CASIPDTSSYNEQFF.

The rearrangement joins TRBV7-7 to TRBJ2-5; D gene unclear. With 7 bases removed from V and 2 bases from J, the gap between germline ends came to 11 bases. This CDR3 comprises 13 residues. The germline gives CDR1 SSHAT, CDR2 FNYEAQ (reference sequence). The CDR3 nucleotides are TGTGCCAGCAACTCAGGTCCACAAGAGACCCAGTACTTC. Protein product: CASNSGPQETQYF.

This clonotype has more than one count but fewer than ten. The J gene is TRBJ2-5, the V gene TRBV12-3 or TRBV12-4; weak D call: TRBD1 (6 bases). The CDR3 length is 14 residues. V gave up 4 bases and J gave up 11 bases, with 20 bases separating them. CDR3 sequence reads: CASSSLQSPQGQYF. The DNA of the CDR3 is TGTGCCAGCAGTTCACTTCAGTCCCCTCAGGGGCAGTACTTC.

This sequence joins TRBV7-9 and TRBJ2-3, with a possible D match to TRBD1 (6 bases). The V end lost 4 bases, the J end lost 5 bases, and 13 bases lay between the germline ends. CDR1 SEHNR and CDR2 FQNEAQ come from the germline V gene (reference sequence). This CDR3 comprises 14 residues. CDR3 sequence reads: CASSSDRPRDTQYF. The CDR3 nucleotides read TGTGCCAGCAGCTCCGACAGGCCAAGAGATACGCAGTATTTT.

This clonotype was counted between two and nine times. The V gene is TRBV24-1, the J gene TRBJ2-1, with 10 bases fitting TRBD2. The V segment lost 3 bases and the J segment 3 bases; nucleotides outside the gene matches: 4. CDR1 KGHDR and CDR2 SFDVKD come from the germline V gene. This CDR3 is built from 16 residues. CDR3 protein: CATSDPTSGLYNEQFF. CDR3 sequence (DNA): TGTGCCACCAGTGATCCGACTAGCGGGCTCTACAATGAGCAGTTCTTC.

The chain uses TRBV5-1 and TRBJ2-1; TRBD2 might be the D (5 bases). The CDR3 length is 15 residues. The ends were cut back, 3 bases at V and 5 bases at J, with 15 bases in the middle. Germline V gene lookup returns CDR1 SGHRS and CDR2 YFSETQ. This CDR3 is CASSYRSGVDNEQFF. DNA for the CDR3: TGCGCCAGCAGCTATAGGAGCGGCGTCGACAATGAGCAGTTCTTC.

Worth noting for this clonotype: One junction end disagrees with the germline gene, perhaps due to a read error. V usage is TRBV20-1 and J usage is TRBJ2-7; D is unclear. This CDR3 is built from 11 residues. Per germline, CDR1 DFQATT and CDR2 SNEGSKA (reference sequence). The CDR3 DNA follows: TGCAATGCTAGAGAAGTGAGAGAGCAGTACTTC. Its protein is CNAREVREQYF.